The clone carrying this T cell receptor (beta chain) was observed a single time. These data come from a study of technical replicates of blood from a few donors. Method: immunoSEQ multiplex PCR; TCRdb's copy keeps in-frame clones and lacks some. The sample includes more than 65,000 clones, roughly 95% of them seen just once. What was sequenced was T cells isolated from PBMCs. This receptor was identified in a human donor in good health.

The CDR3 here is CASSLSRGQGSYEQYF. The CDR3 DNA sequence: TGCGCCAGCAGCTTGAGCCGGGGACAGGGTTCCTACGAGCAGTACTTC. The chain recombines TRBV5-1 with TRBJ2-7; 9 nucleotides line up with TRBD1. Germline CDR1 is SGHRS and CDR2 is YFSETQ. The CDR3 is 16 residues long. The V gene end was trimmed by 1 base and the J gene end by 1 base; junction bases not matched to a gene: 6. The full variable domain, rest sourced from reference TRBV5-1 and TRBJ2-7, is KAGVTQTPRYLIKTRGQQVTLSCSPISGHRSVSWYQQTPGQGLQFLFEYFSETQRNKGNFPGRFSGRQFSNSRSEMNVSTLELGDSALYLCASSLSRGQGSYEQYFGPGTRLTVT.